Given below is one T cell receptor beta chain in context. Its matching antigen is unknown. This sample is drawn from a study of T cell responses to AZD1222 COVID-19 vaccine. Measured with immunoSEQ multiplex PCR; TCRdb has only the in-frame clones, and not every one. The data hold about 94,000 clones, with about 85% observed a single time. General study findings and limits: Researchers took repertoire samples only after the peak T cell response had come. Of the AZD1222 recipients, only 6 or 7 were seropositive at baseline. Donors were chiefly white British, with a greater number of females, and clonal diversity was perhaps underestimated.

The material was peripheral blood, obtained 28 days after the second AZD1222 dose. The TCR originated in an adult who received the AZD1222 COVID-19 vaccine.

CDR3 protein: CASSTSGGLVEQYF. The DNA for the CDR3 is TGTGCCAGCAGCACTAGCGGGGGCCTGGTCGAGCAGTACTTC. The chain joins TRBV7-2 to TRBJ2-7; 11 bases are a match to TRBD2. The ends lost 5 bases at V and 6 bases at J; junction bases unmatched: 6. Per germline, CDR1 SGHTA and CDR2 FQGNSA. The CDR3 extends over 14 amino acids.